A single sample gave rise to the 14 T cell receptor beta chains below, sequenced in a study of blood T cell repertoires in COVID-19. Libraries were prepared by immunoSEQ multiplex PCR; TCRdb keeps only in-frame clonotypes and omits some of them. The sample has 150,000 or so clones; about four fifths are singletons. What was sequenced was PBMCs or T cells enriched from blood (not recorded which). The source is a woman aged 45 to 65 who had been exposed to COVID-19.

This rearrangement joins TRBV2 to TRBJ2-3; 9 bases are a match to TRBD2. The germline CDR1 and CDR2 sequences are SNHLY and FYNNEI. J was trimmed by 4 bases and V by 5 bases; bases with no gene match: 7. The length of the CDR3 is 15 residues. DNA for the CDR3: TGTGCCAGCAGTCAGACTAGCGGTTCCCCAGATACGCAGTATTTT. Translated: CASSQTSGSPDTQYF.

The chain is built from TRBV19 and TRBJ2-1; 9 nucleotides match TRBD1. Germline V gives CDR1 LNHDA, CDR2 SQIVND (reference sequence). This CDR3 comprises 14 residues. J gave up 9 bases and V 10 bases, and 13 bases lay outside the gene matches. The CDR3 region is CATTPGTGWGEQFF. In DNA, the CDR3 is TGTGCCACTACCCCCGGGACAGGGTGGGGTGAGCAGTTCTTC.

CDR3 nucleotides: TGTGCCAGCAGTTTAACCGGGACAGCTTACTATGGCTACACCTTC. Translated: CASSLTGTAYYGYTF. V is TRBV27 and J is TRBJ1-2; TRBD1 matches at 7 bases. This CDR3 has 15 residues. Trimming at V came to 2 bases and at J to 3 bases, leaving 6 bases not matched to a gene. In germline, CDR1 is MNHEY, CDR2 SMNVEV (reference sequence).

This clone was counted once. The chain links TRBV7-8 to TRBJ2-5; 7 bases are a match to TRBD2. Germline CDR1 is SGHVS and CDR2 is FQNEAQ. V shed 10 bases and J 0 bases; nucleotides not matched to a gene: 5. This CDR3 is built from 13 residues. The CDR3 region has the DNA TGTGCCACTACTCTAGCGGACCAAGAGACCCAGTACTTC. It translates to CATTLADQETQYF.

The V call is TRBV14, the J call TRBJ2-1, with 12 bases matching TRBD2. V was clipped by 3 bases and J by 1 base; unmatched bases: 4. The germline V gene encodes CDR1 SGHDN and CDR2 FVKESK. The CDR3 length is 17 residues. CDR3 loop: CASSQTSGSFSYNEQFF. The CDR3 bases are TGTGCCAGCAGCCAGACTAGCGGGAGCTTTTCCTACAATGAGCAGTTCTTC.

The V and J genes are TRBV13 and TRBJ2-5; TRBD2 matches 12 bases. V lost 0 bases, J lost 1 base, and 6 bases stayed unmatched. The CDR3 contains 18 residues. Germline CDR1 is PRHDT and CDR2 is FYEKMQ (reference sequence). CDR3 region: CASSLGALLAGGQETQYF. The CDR3 region has the DNA TGTGCCAGCAGCTTAGGGGCCCTACTAGCGGGGGGCCAAGAGACCCAGTACTTC. Full variable domain (rest looked up from reference TRBV13 and TRBJ2-5): AAGVIQSPRHLIKEKRETATLKCYPIPRHDTVYWYQQGPGQDPQFLISFYEKMQSDKGSIPDRFSAQQFSDYHSELNMSSLELGDSALYFCASSLGALLAGGQETQYFGPGTRLLVL.

The J gene is TRBJ2-3, the V gene TRBV30; 15 bases align to TRBD2. The germline V gene encodes CDR1 GTSNPN and CDR2 SVGIG (reference sequence). The CDR3 totals 19 residues. V trimming: 0 bases; J trimming: 1 base; junction bases outside the gene matches: 8. In DNA, the CDR3 is TGTGCCTGGAGTGTAGGACTAGCGGGAGGGCCATCTGGCACAGATACGCAGTATTTT. Protein: CAWSVGLAGGPSGTDTQYF.

The genes are TRBV27 and TRBJ2-1; TRBD2 agrees at 14 bases. Looked up from germline, CDR1 is MNHEY and CDR2 is SMNVEV (reference sequence). Trimming took 5 bases from V and 6 from J; bases not matched to a gene: 6. The CDR3 totals 16 residues. CDR3 nucleotides: TGTGCCAGCAGTCCGCGGACTAGCGGGGGGATCAATGAGCAGTTCTTC. Translation: CASSPRTSGGINEQFF.

The gene calls are TRBV5-5 and TRBJ1-2; the match to TRBD1 covers 8 bases. Germline V CDR1 and CDR2: SGHKS, YYEKEE (reference sequence). V shed 3 bases, J shed 8 bases, and the junction held 6 bases outside the gene matches. The CDR3 has 13 amino acids. CDR3 sequence (DNA): TGTGCCAGCAGCTCAGGGGACAGGTGGGGCTACACCTTC. Translation gives CASSSGDRWGYTF.

This sequence joins TRBV10-3 and TRBJ1-6; 8 nucleotides match TRBD1. Germline trimming cut 3 bases from V and 6 bases from J; bases unmatched to any gene: 13. The CDR3 runs to 18 residues. CDR1 is ENHRY and CDR2 is SYGVKD in the germline V gene. In nucleotides, the CDR3 is TGTGCCATCAGTGACCTCGATTCCAGGGGGCGGAGTAATTCACCCCTCCACTTT. It translates to CAISDLDSRGRSNSPLHF.

In DNA form, the CDR3 reads TGTGCCAGCAGCTTATGGGAGGGGGGCACAGATACGCAGTATTTT. This sequence encodes CASSLWEGGTDTQYF. The chain recombines TRBV7-8 with TRBJ2-3; tentative D call: TRBD2 (7 bases). This CDR3 is built from 15 residues. The V end was cut by 2 bases, the J end by 1 base, with 10 bases between. The germline gives CDR1 SGHVS, CDR2 FQNEAQ.

The DNA for the CDR3 is TGTGCCAGCAGAACAGGGCCCCATAACACTGAAGCTTTCTTT. This sequence encodes CASRTGPHNTEAFF. The chain is built from TRBV9 and TRBJ1-1; a weak D match, TRBD1 (6 bases). Germline CDR1 and CDR2: SGDLS and YYNGEE. The CDR3 consists of 14 residues. V was shortened by 5 bases and J by 2 bases, with 13 bases between the two germline ends.

The J gene is TRBJ2-5, the V gene TRBV7-2; D is uncertain. This CDR3 is 11 amino acids long. Germline V CDR1 and CDR2: SGHTA, FQGNSA. V lost 3 bases and J 5 bases, leaving 4 bases between the germline ends. CDR3 region: CASSFSETQYF. CDR3 DNA: TGTGCCAGCAGCTTCTCTGAGACCCAGTACTTC.

The chain is built from TRBV5-4 and TRBJ2-7; D may be TRBD1 (6 bases). The CDR3 is made up of 14 amino acids. The V end lost 2 bases, the J end lost 7 bases, and 16 bases lay between the germline ends. CDR1 is SGHNT and CDR2 is YYREEE in the germline V gene (reference sequence). The CDR3 sequence is CASSLPQGRGEQYF. The CDR3 DNA sequence: TGTGCCAGCAGCTTACCACAGGGTCGGGGAGAGCAGTACTTC.